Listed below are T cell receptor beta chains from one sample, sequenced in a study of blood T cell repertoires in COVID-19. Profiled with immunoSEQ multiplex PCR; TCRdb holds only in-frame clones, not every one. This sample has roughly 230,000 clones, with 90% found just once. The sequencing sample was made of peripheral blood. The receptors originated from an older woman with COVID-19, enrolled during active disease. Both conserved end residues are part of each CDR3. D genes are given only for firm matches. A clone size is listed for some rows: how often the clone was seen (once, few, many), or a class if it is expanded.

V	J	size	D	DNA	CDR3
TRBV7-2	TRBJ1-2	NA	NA	TGTGCCAGCAGCTTAGGCCAGACTGAGGGAAACTATGGCTACACCTTC	CASSLGQTEGNYGYTF
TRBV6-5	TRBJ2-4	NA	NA	TGTGCCAGCAGTTCCCAGGGTCGAAGTGCGAACATTCAGTACTTC	CASSSQGRSANIQYF
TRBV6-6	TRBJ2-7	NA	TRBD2	TGTGCCAGCAGCTCCCCCGGGACTAGCTCCTACGAGCAGTACTTC	CASSSPGTSSYEQYF
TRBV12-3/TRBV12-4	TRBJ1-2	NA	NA	TGTGCCAGCAGTTTTAGGGGGGGCTACACCTTC	CASSFRGGYTF
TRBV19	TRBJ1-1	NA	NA	TGTGCCAGTAGTATTATAACTACCGGTACAAACACTGAAGCTTTCTTT	CASSIITTGTNTEAFF
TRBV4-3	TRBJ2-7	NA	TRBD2	TGCGCCAGCAGCCGAGGACTAGCGGGGTTAAACTACGAGCAGTACTTC	CASSRGLAGLNYEQYF
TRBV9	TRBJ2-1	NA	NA	TGTGCCAGCAGCGTAGGCTTAGGAGACTACAATGAGCAGTTCTTC	CASSVGLGDYNEQFF
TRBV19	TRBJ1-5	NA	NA	TGTGCCAGTAGTACACAGGGCAATCAGCCCCAGCATTTT	CASSTQGNQPQHF
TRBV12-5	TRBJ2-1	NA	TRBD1	TGTGCTAGTGGTTTGAGGGACAGGGTAAATGAGCAGTTCTTC	CASGLRDRVNEQFF
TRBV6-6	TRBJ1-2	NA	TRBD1	TGTGCCAGCAGCAATCCGACAGGGGGGGGCTACACCTTC	CASSNPTGGGYTF
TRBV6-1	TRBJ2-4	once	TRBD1	TGTGCCAGCAGTGAACTGGGACAGGGTCTTGACATTCAGTACTTC	CASSELGQGLDIQYF
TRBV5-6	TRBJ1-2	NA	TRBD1	TGTGCCAGCAGCCTTGCTCCGGGACAGGGGGCATTTGAGTATGGCTACACCTTC	CASSLAPGQGAFEYGYTF
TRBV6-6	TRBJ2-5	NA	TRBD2	TGTGCCAGCACCGCAAGGACTAGCGAGGAGACCCAGTACTTC	CASTARTSEETQYF
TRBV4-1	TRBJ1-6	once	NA	TGCGCCAGCAGCCAAGACCGAGACACCGTATCCAATTCACCCCTCCACTTT	CASSQDRDTVSNSPLHF
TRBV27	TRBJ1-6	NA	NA	TGTGCCAGCAGTTTATCGGACAGAAAGGGGTCACCCCTCCACTTT	CASSLSDRKGSPLHF
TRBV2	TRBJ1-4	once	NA	TGTGCCAGCAGTGAAAAGGGGAGGGCAACTAATGAAAAACTGTTTTTT	CASSEKGRATNEKLFF
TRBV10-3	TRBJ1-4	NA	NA	TGTGCCATCAGTGAGTCGAGGATCTTTGAAAAACTGTTTTTT	CAISESRIFEKLFF
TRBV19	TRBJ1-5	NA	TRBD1	TGTGCCAGTAGGCTGGACAGGGGGCGAGGAAGCAATCAGCCCCAGCATTTT	CASRLDRGRGSNQPQHF
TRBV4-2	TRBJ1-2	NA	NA	TGTGCCAGCAGCCAAGATCCGGAGAGCCTCTATGGCTACACCTTC	CASSQDPESLYGYTF
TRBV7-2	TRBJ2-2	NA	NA	TGTGCCAGCAGCCCCTACTCGAACACCGGGGAGCTGTTTTTT	CASSPYSNTGELFF
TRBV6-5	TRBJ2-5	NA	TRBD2	TGTGCCAGCAGTTACTTGGTACTAGCGGAAGAGACCCAGTACTTC	CASSYLVLAEETQYF
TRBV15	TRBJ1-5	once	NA	TGTGCCACCAGCAGAGACATACAGGGTTCCGGCAATCAGCCCCAGCATTTT	CATSRDIQGSGNQPQHF
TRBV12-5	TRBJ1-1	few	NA	TGTGCTAGTGGGCAGGACACTGAAGCTTTCTTT	CASGQDTEAFF
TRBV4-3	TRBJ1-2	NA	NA	TGCGCCAGCAGCCAAGAGACAGGAAACTATGGCTACACCTTC	CASSQETGNYGYTF
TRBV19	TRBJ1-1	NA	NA	TGTGCCAGTGCCCGCGGAGGTATGGTGAACACTGAAGCTTTCTTT	CASARGGMVNTEAFF
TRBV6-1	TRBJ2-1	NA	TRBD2	TGTGCCAGCAGTGAAGCGACACAAGGGCGACTAGCGAGAAACAATGAGCAGTTCTTC	CASSEATQGRLARNNEQFF
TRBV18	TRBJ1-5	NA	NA	TGTGCCAGCTCACCAGATCGAGGTCAGCCCCAGCATTTT	CASSPDRGQPQHF
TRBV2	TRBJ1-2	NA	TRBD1	TGTGCCAGCAGACGATACAGGGGGGACTATGGCTACACCTTC	CASRRYRGDYGYTF
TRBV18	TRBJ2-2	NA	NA	TGTGCCAGTATATTAAACACCGGGGAGCTGTTTTTT	CASILNTGELFF
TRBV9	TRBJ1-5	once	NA	TGTGCCAGCAGCGTAGGGATCGGGGAGGGGAATCAGCCCCAGCATTTT	CASSVGIGEGNQPQHF
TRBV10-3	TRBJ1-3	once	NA	TGTGCCATCAGTGACTCGGGAACAGGGTCTCTAAACACCATATATTTT	CAISDSGTGSLNTIYF
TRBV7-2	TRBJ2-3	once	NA	TGTGCCAGCAGACAAAGTCAAGCAAGACAGGGCACAGATACGCAGTATTTT	CASRQSQARQGTDTQYF
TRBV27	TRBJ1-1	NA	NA	TGTGCCAGCAGTTTAAAGGGGCGTAACACTGAAGCTTTCTTT	CASSLKGRNTEAFF
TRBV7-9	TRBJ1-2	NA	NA	TGTGCCAGCAGATCGCCAGACATAAACTATGGCTACACCTTC	CASRSPDINYGYTF
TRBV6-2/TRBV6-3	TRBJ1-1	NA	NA	TGTGCCAGCAGTTACATTATGAACACTGAAGCTTTCTTT	CASSYIMNTEAFF
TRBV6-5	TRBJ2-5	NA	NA	TGTGCCAGCAGTTACTGGGGCGGGGCCGGGGAGACCCAGTACTTC	CASSYWGGAGETQYF
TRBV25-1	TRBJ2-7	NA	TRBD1	TGTGCCAGCAAGGCGGACAGGGGGGGGTTCGAGCAGTACTTC	CASKADRGGFEQYF
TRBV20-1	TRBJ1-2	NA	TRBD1	TGCAGTGCTAGTCGACAGGGGAGTGGAGCTAACTATGGCTACACCTTC	CSASRQGSGANYGYTF
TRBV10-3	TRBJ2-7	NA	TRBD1	TGTGCCATCAGTGAGCCCTCCAGGGGGCAGGCGGACGAGCAGTACTTC	CAISEPSRGQADEQYF
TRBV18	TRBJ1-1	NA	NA	TGTGCCAGCTCACGAGTTTTGATGAACACTGAAGCTTTCTTT	CASSRVLMNTEAFF
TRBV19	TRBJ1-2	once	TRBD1	TGTGCCAGTAGTCGAGTGGGACAGAACTATGGCTACACCTTC	CASSRVGQNYGYTF
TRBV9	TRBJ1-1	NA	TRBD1	TGTGCCAGCAGCGCGGGACAGCTGGCGAACACTGAAGCTTTCTTT	CASSAGQLANTEAFF
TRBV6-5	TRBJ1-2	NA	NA	TGTGCCAGCAGTACCGACAGGATTGATGGCTACACCTTC	CASSTDRIDGYTF
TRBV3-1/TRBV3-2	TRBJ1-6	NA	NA	TGTGCCAGCAGCCAAGAGAGGCCTCAATATTCACCCCTCCACTTT	CASSQERPQYSPLHF
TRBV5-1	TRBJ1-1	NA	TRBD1	TGCGCCAGCAGCTTGGGACAGGGCCACGTGAACACTGAAGCTTTCTTT	CASSLGQGHVNTEAFF